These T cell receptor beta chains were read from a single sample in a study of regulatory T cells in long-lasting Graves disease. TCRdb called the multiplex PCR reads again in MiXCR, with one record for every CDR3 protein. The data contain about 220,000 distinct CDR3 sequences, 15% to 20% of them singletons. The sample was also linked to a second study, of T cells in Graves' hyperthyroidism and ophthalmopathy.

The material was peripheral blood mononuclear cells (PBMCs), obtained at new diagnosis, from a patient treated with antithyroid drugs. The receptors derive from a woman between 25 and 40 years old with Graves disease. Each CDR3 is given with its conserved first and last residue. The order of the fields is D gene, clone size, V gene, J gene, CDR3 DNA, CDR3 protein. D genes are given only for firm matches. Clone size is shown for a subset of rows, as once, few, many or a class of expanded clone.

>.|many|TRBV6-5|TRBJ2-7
TGTGCCAGCAGTTACTCCGAAACGCGAGCGTCCTACGAGCAGTACTTC
CASSYSETRASYEQYF
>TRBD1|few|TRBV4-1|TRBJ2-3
TGCGCCAGCAGCCAAGGGACAGGGCCAGATACGCAGTATTTT
CASSQGTGPDTQYF
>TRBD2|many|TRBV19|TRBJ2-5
TGTGCCAGTAGTATCGGACTAGCGGGGCGCGAGACCCAGTACTTC
CASSIGLAGRETQYF
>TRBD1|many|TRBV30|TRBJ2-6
TGTGCCTGGCAAAGGGGACAGGTCTACTCTGGGGCCAACGTCCTGACTTTC
CAWQRGQVYSGANVLTF
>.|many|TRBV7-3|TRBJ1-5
TGTGCCAGCAGTTACTCGCGCGGACAGCCCCAGCATTTT
CASSYSRGQPQHF
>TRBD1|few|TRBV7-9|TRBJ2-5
TGTGCCAGCAGCTTACCAGGGGGACGTGAGAGGGGGCAGTACTTC
CASSLPGGRERGQYF
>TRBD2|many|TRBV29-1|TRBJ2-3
TGCAGCGTTGTGCCTAAGGTGCTAGCGGGGTTTTATTCTAGCACAGATACGCAGTATTTT
CSVVPKVLAGFYSSTDTQYF
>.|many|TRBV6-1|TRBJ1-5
TGTGCCAGCAAAGGGATTAATAGCAATCAGCCCCAGCATTTT
CASKGINSNQPQHF
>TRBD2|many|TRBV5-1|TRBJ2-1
TGCGCCAGCAGCTTGGTTCGGCTAGCGGGTTCTTCAAGCTCCTACAATGAGCAGTTCTTC
CASSLVRLAGSSSSYNEQFF
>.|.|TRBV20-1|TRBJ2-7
TGCAGTTTCGAATCACAGGGAACTTACGAGCAGTACTTC
CSFESQGTYEQYF
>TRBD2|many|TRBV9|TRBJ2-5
TGTGCCAGCAGCCCCCAGACTAGCGGGCGGGAGACCCAGTACTTC
CASSPQTSGRETQYF
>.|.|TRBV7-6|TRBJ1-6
TGTGCCAGCAGCTCCAGGGACTGGGGCCGGTCCTATAATTCACCCCTCCACTTT
CASSSRDWGRSYNSPLHF
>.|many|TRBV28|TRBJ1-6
TGTGCCAGCAGACTAGGGGGGGGGCAGGGCTCACCCCTCCACTTT
CASRLGGGQGSPLHF